A selection of T cell receptor beta chains follows, all from one sample in a study of blood T cell repertoires in COVID-19. Assay used: immunoSEQ multiplex PCR; TCRdb lists only in-frame clones, some missing. The profile shows 200,000 to 250,000 clones, approximately 80% of them singletons. What was sequenced was PBMCs or T cells enriched from blood (not recorded which). The origin of the receptors is a man aged 55-75 years who had recovered from COVID-19. The CDR3 runs from the conserved cysteine through the conserved F or W. Each record gives: J gene, V gene, D gene, clone size, CDR3 protein, CDR3 DNA. The D gene is left open where the match is weak. Only some rows state a clone size, as once, few, many or a class for expanded clones.

J: TRBJ1-2
V: TRBV7-9
D: .
size: .
CDR3: CASSQPQGNYGYTF
DNA: TGTGCCAGCAGCCAACCACAGGGTAACTATGGCTACACCTTC

J: TRBJ1-5
V: TRBV19
D: .
size: .
CDR3: CASSVQGGNQPQHF
DNA: TGTGCCAGTAGTGTACAGGGCGGCAATCAGCCCCAGCATTTT

J: TRBJ1-2
V: TRBV4-3
D: .
size: once
CDR3: CASSHQQGLYGYTF
DNA: TGCGCCAGCAGCCACCAACAGGGTCTTTATGGCTACACCTTC

J: TRBJ1-4
V: TRBV11-2
D: .
size: .
CDR3: CASSPPGATNEKLFF
DNA: TGTGCCAGCAGCCCCCCCGGTGCAACTAATGAAAAACTGTTTTTT

J: TRBJ1-1
V: TRBV5-4
D: .
size: .
CDR3: CASSLKSGQLNTEAFF
DNA: TGTGCCAGCAGCTTGAAGTCAGGCCAGCTGAACACTGAAGCTTTCTTT

J: TRBJ1-1
V: TRBV3-1/TRBV3-2
D: TRBD1
size: .
CDR3: CASSDRGLNTEAFF
DNA: TGTGCCAGCAGCGACAGGGGGCTGAACACTGAAGCTTTCTTT

J: TRBJ2-7
V: TRBV5-1
D: .
size: .
CDR3: CASSLDSGEQYF
DNA: TGCGCCAGCAGTTTGGACAGTGGCGAGCAGTACTTC

J: TRBJ2-5
V: TRBV5-1
D: TRBD1
size: .
CDR3: CASSWTGTEKETQYF
DNA: TGCGCCAGCAGCTGGACCGGGACAGAAAAAGAGACCCAGTACTTC

J: TRBJ1-4
V: TRBV7-2
D: .
size: few
CDR3: CASSLGSGVSEKLFF
DNA: TGTGCCAGCAGCTTAGGATCCGGTGTTAGTGAAAAACTGTTTTTT

J: TRBJ2-2
V: TRBV11-1
D: TRBD2
size: .
CDR3: CASSFLAGGTGELFF
DNA: TGTGCCAGCAGCTTTTTAGCGGGGGGTACCGGGGAGCTGTTTTTT

J: TRBJ1-3
V: TRBV11-2
D: .
size: .
CDR3: CASSFNSGNTIYF
DNA: TGTGCCAGCAGCTTCAACTCTGGAAACACCATATATTTT

J: TRBJ1-2
V: TRBV3-1/TRBV3-2
D: TRBD1
size: .
CDR3: CASSQLDRADGYTF
DNA: TGTGCCAGCAGCCAACTCGACAGGGCGGATGGCTACACCTTC

J: TRBJ1-5
V: TRBV3-1/TRBV3-2
D: .
size: .
CDR3: CASSQESGQPQHF
DNA: TGTGCCAGCAGCCAAGAGAGCGGTCAGCCCCAGCATTTT

J: TRBJ1-3
V: TRBV30
D: .
size: .
CDR3: CAWSVSVSGNTIYF
DNA: TGTGCCTGGAGTGTAAGCGTTTCTGGAAACACCATATATTTT

J: TRBJ1-1
V: TRBV7-9
D: TRBD1
size: many
CDR3: CASSPSKTGVDTEAFF
DNA: TGTGCCAGCAGCCCATCCAAGACAGGGGTCGATACTGAAGCTTTCTTT

J: TRBJ2-2
V: TRBV5-1
D: .
size: once
CDR3: CASSLAGINTGELFF
DNA: TGCGCCAGCAGCTTGGCAGGGATTAACACCGGGGAGCTGTTTTTT

J: TRBJ1-3
V: TRBV19
D: TRBD1
size: .
CDR3: CASNRDRATGNTIYF
DNA: TGTGCCTCAAACCGGGACAGGGCCACTGGAAACACCATATATTTT

J: TRBJ1-3
V: TRBV19
D: .
size: once
CDR3: CASSRKDGGSGNTIYF
DNA: TGTGCCAGTAGCAGAAAGGACGGAGGCTCTGGAAACACCATATATTTT

J: TRBJ2-1
V: TRBV18
D: .
size: once
CDR3: CASSQLQGPGNEQFF
DNA: TGTGCCAGCTCACAATTACAGGGCCCGGGAAATGAGCAGTTCTTC

J: TRBJ2-7
V: TRBV19
D: TRBD1
size: .
CDR3: CASSDPGQGYEQYF
DNA: TGTGCCAGTAGTGATCCGGGACAGGGCTACGAGCAGTACTTC

J: TRBJ1-1
V: TRBV14
D: .
size: .
CDR3: CASSQDLYTEAFF
DNA: TGTGCCAGCAGCCAAGACCTTTACACTGAAGCTTTCTTT

J: TRBJ1-5
V: TRBV6-5
D: .
size: .
CDR3: CASSYCGRARNQPQHF
DNA: TGTGCCAGCAGTTACTGCGGCAGGGCGCGGAATCAGCCCCAGCATTTT

J: TRBJ2-7
V: TRBV7-9
D: TRBD2
size: once
CDR3: CASSYPGLAGGRDEQYF
DNA: TGTGCCAGCAGCTATCCAGGACTAGCGGGGGGCCGGGACGAGCAGTACTTC

J: TRBJ1-1
V: TRBV5-1
D: .
size: .
CDR3: CASSRYKISLTEAFF
DNA: TGCGCCAGCAGCCGTTACAAGATAAGTTTGACTGAAGCTTTCTTT

J: TRBJ2-3
V: TRBV5-8
D: TRBD2
size: .
CDR3: CASSSVPERGGRNTQYF
DNA: TGTGCCAGCAGCTCGGTCCCGGAGCGGGGGGGCCGGAATACGCAGTATTTT

J: TRBJ1-1
V: TRBV6-5
D: .
size: .
CDR3: CASSQTIFAEAFF
DNA: TGTGCCAGCAGTCAAACTATTTTTGCTGAAGCTTTCTTT

J: TRBJ1-3
V: TRBV5-8
D: .
size: .
CDR3: CASSPDSSSGNTIYF
DNA: TGTGCCAGCAGCCCGGACAGTAGCTCTGGAAACACCATATATTTT

J: TRBJ1-1
V: TRBV29-1
D: TRBD1
size: .
CDR3: CSVGQGYVAEAFF
DNA: TGCAGCGTGGGACAGGGATATGTGGCTGAAGCTTTCTTT

J: TRBJ2-3
V: TRBV5-8
D: TRBD1
size: .
CDR3: CASSLRQGNTDTQYF
DNA: TGTGCCAGCAGCTTGCGACAGGGCAACACAGATACGCAGTATTTT

J: TRBJ1-1
V: TRBV7-9
D: .
size: .
CDR3: CASSLALGSSTEAFF
DNA: TGTGCCAGCAGCTTAGCCCTCGGGTCCAGCACTGAAGCTTTCTTT

J: TRBJ2-7
V: TRBV6-5
D: .
size: once
CDR3: CASSYPGHYEQYF
DNA: TGTGCCAGCAGTTACCCGGGACACTACGAGCAGTACTTC

J: TRBJ1-1
V: TRBV2
D: .
size: .
CDR3: CASSERQGGMNTEAFF
DNA: TGTGCCAGCAGTGAAAGGCAGGGTGGAATGAACACTGAAGCTTTCTTT

J: TRBJ2-3
V: TRBV5-1
D: TRBD2
size: .
CDR3: CASSLGQRGARDTQYF
DNA: TGCGCCAGCAGCTTGGGACAGCGGGGGGCCAGGGATACGCAGTATTTT

J: TRBJ2-7
V: TRBV18
D: TRBD1
size: .
CDR3: CASSPRTGGGDEQYF
DNA: TGTGCCAGCTCACCAAGGACAGGGGGCGGAGACGAGCAGTACTTC

J: TRBJ1-5
V: TRBV18
D: .
size: .
CDR3: CASSPSGNQPQHF
DNA: TGTGCCAGCTCACCGTCAGGGAATCAGCCCCAGCATTTT

J: TRBJ2-7
V: TRBV4-2
D: .
size: .
CDR3: CASSQVGDNYEQYF
DNA: TGTGCCAGCAGCCAAGTGGGGGACAACTACGAGCAGTACTTC

J: TRBJ1-1
V: TRBV20-1
D: .
size: .
CDR3: CSASGYTEAFF
DNA: TGCAGTGCTTCAGGGTACACTGAAGCTTTCTTT

J: TRBJ2-3
V: TRBV7-3
D: TRBD2
size: .
CDR3: CASSSLGRGDVDTQYF
DNA: TGTGCCAGCAGCTCCCTCGGGCGGGGGGATGTAGATACGCAGTATTTT

J: TRBJ2-7
V: TRBV19
D: .
size: .
CDR3: CASSIVGGAYEQYF
DNA: TGTGCCAGTAGTATAGTTGGCGGAGCCTACGAGCAGTACTTC

J: TRBJ2-7
V: TRBV6-5
D: TRBD1
size: .
CDR3: CASRSQGVNAYEQYF
DNA: TGTGCCAGCAGATCCCAGGGGGTGAACGCCTACGAGCAGTACTTC

J: TRBJ2-3
V: TRBV27
D: .
size: .
CDR3: CASRFPSTDTQYF
DNA: TGTGCCAGCAGGTTCCCTTCCACAGATACGCAGTATTTT

J: TRBJ1-5
V: TRBV27
D: .
size: .
CDR3: CASKQGFNSNQPQHF
DNA: TGTGCCAGCAAACAGGGATTCAATAGCAATCAGCCCCAGCATTTT

J: TRBJ1-3
V: TRBV7-9
D: .
size: .
CDR3: CASSLGAYSGNTIYF
DNA: TGTGCCAGCAGCCTTGGGGCCTACTCTGGAAACACCATATATTTT

J: TRBJ2-2
V: TRBV7-6
D: .
size: .
CDR3: CATRIVGGGDGELFF
DNA: TGTGCCACCCGGATCGTTGGGGGCGGCGACGGGGAGCTGTTTTTT

J: TRBJ1-1
V: TRBV7-2
D: .
size: .
CDR3: CASSFRRDTEAFF
DNA: TGTGCCAGCAGCTTTCGCAGGGACACTGAAGCTTTCTTT

J: TRBJ1-6
V: TRBV4-3
D: .
size: .
CDR3: CASSQDKGVNNSPLHF
DNA: TGCGCCAGCAGCCAAGATAAAGGGGTCAATAATTCACCCCTCCACTTT

J: TRBJ1-1
V: TRBV19
D: TRBD1
size: .
CDR3: CASMRDRANTEAFF
DNA: TGTGCCAGTATGAGGGACAGGGCGAACACTGAAGCTTTCTTT

J: TRBJ2-7
V: TRBV7-2
D: TRBD2
size: .
CDR3: CASSLVARGGVVEEQYF
DNA: TGTGCCAGCAGCTTAGTGGCGCGGGGGGGCGTAGTAGAGGAGCAGTACTTC

J: TRBJ2-5
V: TRBV7-9
D: .
size: .
CDR3: CASSLPAVSETQYF
DNA: TGTGCCAGCAGCCTCCCGGCGGTATCTGAGACCCAGTACTTC

J: TRBJ1-6
V: TRBV7-2
D: .
size: .
CDR3: CASSPRGGDYSPLHF
DNA: TGTGCCAGCAGCCCTCGCGGAGGGGACTATTCACCCCTCCACTTT

J: TRBJ2-2
V: TRBV15
D: .
size: .
CDR3: CATSRARQANTGELFF
DNA: TGTGCCACCAGCAGAGCCAGACAGGCGAACACCGGGGAGCTGTTTTTT

J: TRBJ1-2
V: TRBV2
D: TRBD1
size: .
CDR3: CASSTMGDRGTGYTF
DNA: TGTGCCAGCAGTACTATGGGAGACAGGGGGACGGGCTACACCTTC

J: TRBJ1-1
V: TRBV7-9
D: .
size: .
CDR3: CASSLIAGGTEAFF
DNA: TGTGCCAGCAGCTTAATCGCGGGGGGGACTGAAGCTTTCTTT

J: TRBJ1-4
V: TRBV7-2
D: .
size: few
CDR3: CASSSPHGGTNEKLFF
DNA: TGTGCCAGCAGCTCCCCACACGGAGGAACTAATGAAAAACTGTTTTTT